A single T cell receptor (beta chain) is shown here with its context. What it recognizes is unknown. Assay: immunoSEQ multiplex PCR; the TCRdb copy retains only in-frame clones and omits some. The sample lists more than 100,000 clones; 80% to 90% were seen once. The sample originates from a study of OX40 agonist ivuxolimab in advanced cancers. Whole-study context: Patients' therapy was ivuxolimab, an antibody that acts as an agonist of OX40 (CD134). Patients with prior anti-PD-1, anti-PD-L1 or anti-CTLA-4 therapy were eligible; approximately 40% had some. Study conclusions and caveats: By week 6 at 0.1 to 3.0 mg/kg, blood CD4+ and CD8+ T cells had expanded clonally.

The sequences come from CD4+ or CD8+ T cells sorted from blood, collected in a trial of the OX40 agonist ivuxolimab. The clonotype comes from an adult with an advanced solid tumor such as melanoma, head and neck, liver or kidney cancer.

CDR3 sequence: CAWSVFQTGELFF. CDR3 sequence (DNA): TGTGCCTGGAGTGTATTCCAGACCGGGGAGCTGTTTTTT. V is TRBV30 and J is TRBJ2-2; D uncertain. The V end was cut by 0 bases, the J end by 5 bases, with 7 bases between. The length of the CDR3 is 13 residues. CDR1 GTSNPN and CDR2 SVGIG come from the germline V gene (reference sequence).